This T cell receptor beta chain was sequenced during a study of OX40 agonist ivuxolimab in advanced cancers. Across the study: A diagnosis of hepatocellular carcinoma, melanoma, renal cell or head and neck cancer was present in dose-escalation patients. Study-level results: A proportion of nonresponders additionally exhibited low normalized T-cell clonal expansion. Expanded clones were, on average, more numerous in CD8+ T cells than in CD4+.

The CDR3 loop spans 12 amino acids. The germline V gene has CDR1 MDHEN and CDR2 SYDVKM. The V end lost 6 bases, the J end lost 6 bases, and 10 bases lay between the germline ends. Libraries were prepared by immunoSEQ multiplex PCR; TCRdb keeps only in-frame clonotypes and omits some of them. The table includes some 90,000 clones, around 90% detected once. This clone was counted only a few times. The antigen is not known. The sample consisted of CD4+ or CD8+ T cells sorted from blood, taken in a trial of the OX40 agonist ivuxolimab. This TCR was sampled from an adult with an advanced solid tumor such as melanoma, head and neck, liver or kidney cancer. J is TRBJ2-3 and V is TRBV28, with D hard to call. CDR3 amino acids: CASSSSGDTQYF. CDR3 nucleotides: TGTGCCAGCAGCTCCTCCGGGGATACGCAGTATTTT.